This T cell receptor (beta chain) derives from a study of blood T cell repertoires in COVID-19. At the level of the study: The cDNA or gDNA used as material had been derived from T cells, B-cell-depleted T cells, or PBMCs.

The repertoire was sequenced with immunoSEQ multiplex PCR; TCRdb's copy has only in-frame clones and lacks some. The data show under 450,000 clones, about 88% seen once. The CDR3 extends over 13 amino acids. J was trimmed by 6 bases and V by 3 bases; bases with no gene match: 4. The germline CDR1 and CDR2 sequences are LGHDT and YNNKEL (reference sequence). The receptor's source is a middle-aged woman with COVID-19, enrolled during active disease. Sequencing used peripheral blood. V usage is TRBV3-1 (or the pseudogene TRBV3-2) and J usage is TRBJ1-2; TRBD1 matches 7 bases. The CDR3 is CASSHRDSNGYTF. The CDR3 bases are TGTGCCAGCAGCCACAGGGACAGTAATGGCTACACCTTC.